This T cell receptor (beta chain) is from a study of post-analysis software for immune sequencing data. Study details: The patients showed relapsing-remitting, secondary progressive and progressive-relapsing multiple sclerosis courses.

The study's findings and limits: Relative to controls, patients with multiple sclerosis showed significantly lower normalized Chao1 diversity. The study found TRBV5-6, TRBV5-1 and TRBV20-1 among 5 or 6 TRBV segments more frequent in patients than controls.

cDNA libraries for TCR beta contained unique molecular identifiers. About half a million cDNA molecules were recovered from an input of about 0.9 to 10 million T cells. TCRdb passed the PCR reads through MiXCR, listing each CDR3 protein once. The data contain some 240,000 distinct CDR3 sequences, 35% to 40% of them seen just once; the ten biggest clones take up under 5.5%. CDR1 is LNHDA, CDR2 SQIVND, per germline (reference sequence). CDR3 length: 16 amino acids. About this clonotype itself: Antigen unknown. This clone may be a read error of a much larger clone one base away.

This sequence originates from a girl aged 5-17 years with multiple sclerosis. The sample consisted of blood. This sequence joins TRBV19 and TRBJ2-1; TRBD2 matches 8 bases. The CDR3 loop reads CDSSTSLGGAYNEQFF. Written as DNA, the CDR3 is TGTGACAGTAGTACAAGCCTCGGGGGGGCCTACAATGAGCAGTTCTTC.